Given below is one T cell receptor beta chain in context. These data originate in a study of T-cell memory formation after mild COVID-19. From the 5' RACE reads, TCRdb called clonotypes with MiXCR, one entry per CDR3 protein. The repertoire holds 400,000 to 450,000 distinct CDR3 sequences, with roughly 18% as singletons. V was shortened by 5 bases and J by 10 bases, with 15 bases between the two germline ends. The CDR3 runs 13 residues. From germline, CDR1 is SEHNR and CDR2 FQNEAQ (reference sequence). This receptor was obtained from a man younger than 35 who had mild COVID-19 (a few samples of this study predate the infection). Cell type and time point are not known. Sample: PBMCs or a T cell subset sorted from them (not recorded which). This rearrangement joins TRBV7-9 to TRBJ2-1; perhaps TRBD1 as D (5 bases). CDR3 in amino acids: CASSAEQVREQFF. DNA for the CDR3: TGTGCCAGCAGCGCGGAACAGGTTCGGGAGCAGTTCTTC. Based on the CDR3 plus reference TRBV7-9 and TRBJ2-1, the full variable domain is DTGVSQNPRHKITKRGQNVTFRCDPISEHNRLYWYRQTLGQGPEFLTYFQNEAQLEKSRLLSDRFSAERPKGSFSTLEIQRTEQGDSAMYLCASSAEQVREQFFGPGTRLTVL.